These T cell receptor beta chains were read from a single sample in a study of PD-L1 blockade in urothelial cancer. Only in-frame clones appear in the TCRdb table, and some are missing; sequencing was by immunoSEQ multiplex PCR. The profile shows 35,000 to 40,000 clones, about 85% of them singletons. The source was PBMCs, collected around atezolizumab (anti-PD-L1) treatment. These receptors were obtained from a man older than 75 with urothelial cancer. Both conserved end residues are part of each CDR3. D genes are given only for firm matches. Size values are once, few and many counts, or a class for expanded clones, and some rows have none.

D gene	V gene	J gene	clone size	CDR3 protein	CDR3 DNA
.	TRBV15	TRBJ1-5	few	CATSSQEGRNQPQHF	TGTGCCACCAGCAGTCAAGAGGGCCGCAATCAGCCCCAGCATTTT
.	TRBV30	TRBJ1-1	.	CAWGGEGHTEAFF	TGTGCCTGGGGGGGGGAGGGCCACACTGAAGCTTTCTTT
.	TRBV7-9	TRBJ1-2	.	CASSPLGGASNYGYTF	TGTGCCAGCAGCCCACTCGGGGGGGCCAGTAACTATGGCTACACCTTC
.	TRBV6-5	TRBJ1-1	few	CASSSSPRAVGAFF	TGTGCCAGCAGTTCGTCTCCCAGGGCTGTTGGAGCTTTCTTT
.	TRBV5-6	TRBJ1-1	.	CASSLVEQGNTEAFF	TGTGCCAGCAGCTTGGTGGAACAGGGGAACACTGAAGCTTTCTTT
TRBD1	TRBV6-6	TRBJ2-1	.	CASNPGGNEQFF	TGTGCCAGCAACCCAGGGGGCAATGAGCAGTTCTTC
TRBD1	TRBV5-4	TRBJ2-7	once	CASSKGQGAAYEQYF	TGTGCCAGCAGCAAGGGACAGGGGGCCGCCTACGAGCAGTACTTC
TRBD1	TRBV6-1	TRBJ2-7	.	CAGRRDRVHEQYF	TGTGCCGGGCGCAGGGACAGGGTCCACGAGCAGTACTTC
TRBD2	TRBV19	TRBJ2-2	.	CASSISSGRLNTGELFF	TGTGCCAGTAGTATTTCTAGCGGGAGGTTGAACACCGGGGAGCTGTTTTTT
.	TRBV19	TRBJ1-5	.	CASRSTPGTTLSNQPQHF	TGTGCCAGCCGCAGCACCCCAGGGACTACCCTAAGCAATCAGCCCCAGCATTTT
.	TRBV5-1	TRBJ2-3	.	CASSPQGGDTQYF	TGCGCCAGCAGCCCCCAGGGTGGCGATACGCAGTATTTT
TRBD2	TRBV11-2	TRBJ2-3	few	CASSPGLAGGSTDTQYF	TGTGCCAGCAGCCCAGGACTAGCGGGAGGTAGCACAGATACGCAGTATTTT
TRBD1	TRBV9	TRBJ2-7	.	CASSVAPGQAYEQYF	TGTGCCAGCAGCGTCGCACCGGGACAGGCCTACGAGCAGTACTTC
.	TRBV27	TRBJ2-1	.	CASSLSRGANLDNEQFF	TGTGCCAGCAGCCTAAGTCGGGGGGCTAACTTAGACAATGAGCAGTTCTTC
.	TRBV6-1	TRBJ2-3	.	CASSVSTSTDTQYF	TGTGCCAGCAGTGTATCAACTAGCACAGATACGCAGTATTTT
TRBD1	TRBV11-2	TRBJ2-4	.	CASSRSRDRGKNIQYF	TGTGCCAGCAGCCGAAGCCGGGACAGGGGCAAAAACATTCAGTACTTC
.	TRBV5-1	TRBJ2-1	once	CASTQDSSSYNEQFF	TGCGCCAGCACTCAGGACAGTAGCTCCTACAATGAGCAGTTCTTC
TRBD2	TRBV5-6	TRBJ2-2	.	CASSFRTSGTSNTGELFF	TGTGCCAGCAGCTTCAGGACTAGCGGTACGTCGAACACCGGGGAGCTGTTTTTT
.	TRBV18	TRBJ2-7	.	CASSPEGGRGEQYF	TGTGCCAGCTCACCGGAAGGGGGAAGGGGCGAGCAGTACTTC
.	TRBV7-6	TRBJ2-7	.	CASSLVSYEQYF	TGTGCCAGCAGCTTAGTGAGCTACGAGCAGTACTTC
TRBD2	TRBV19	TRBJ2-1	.	CASSTTSGAYNEQFF	TGTGCCAGTAGCACAACTAGCGGGGCCTACAATGAGCAGTTCTTC
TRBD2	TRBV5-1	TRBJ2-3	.	CASSLGGLAGADTQYF	TGCGCCAGCAGCTTGGGCGGACTAGCGGGAGCAGATACGCAGTATTTT
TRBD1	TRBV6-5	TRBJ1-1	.	CASSYRDRGIEAFF	TGTGCCAGCAGTTACAGGGACAGGGGTATTGAAGCTTTCTTT
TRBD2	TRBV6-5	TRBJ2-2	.	CARTSGRYTGELFF	TGTGCCAGGACTAGCGGGAGGTACACCGGGGAGCTGTTTTTT
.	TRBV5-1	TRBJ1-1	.	CASSAQGRALRTEAFF	TGCGCCAGCAGCGCTCAGGGGCGCGCTCTACGGACTGAAGCTTTCTTT
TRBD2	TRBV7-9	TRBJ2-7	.	CASSPGGGSGTSYEQYF	TGTGCCAGCAGCCCGGGGGGTGGTAGCGGGACGAGCTACGAGCAGTACTTC
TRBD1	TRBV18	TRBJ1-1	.	CASSPRGTGGAFF	TGTGCCAGCTCACCGAGAGGGACAGGCGGAGCTTTCTTT
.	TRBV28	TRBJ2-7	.	CASRTSLGAGSSYEQYF	TGTGCCAGCCGAACCAGTTTAGGCGCGGGGAGCTCCTACGAGCAGTACTTC
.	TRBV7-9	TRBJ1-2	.	CASSLVASNYGYTF	TGTGCCAGCAGCTTAGTGGCCTCTAACTATGGCTACACCTTC
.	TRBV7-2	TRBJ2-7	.	CASSLGPPDRSYEQYF	TGTGCCAGCAGCTTAGGACCCCCCGACAGGTCCTACGAGCAGTACTTC
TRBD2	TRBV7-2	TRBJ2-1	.	CASSTTSGSYNEQFF	TGTGCCAGCAGCACGACTAGCGGGAGTTACAATGAGCAGTTCTTC
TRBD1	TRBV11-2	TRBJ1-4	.	CASSFWTGEEEKLFF	TGTGCCAGCAGCTTTTGGACAGGGGAGGAGGAAAAACTGTTTTTT
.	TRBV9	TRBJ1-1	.	CASSHPGGVRNTEAFF	TGTGCCAGCAGCCACCCCGGTGGAGTAAGGAACACTGAAGCTTTCTTT
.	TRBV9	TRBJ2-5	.	CASSGGGLQETQYF	TGTGCCAGCAGTGGGGGGGGGCTCCAAGAGACCCAGTACTTC
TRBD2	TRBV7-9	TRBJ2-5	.	CASSSGLAGGETQYF	TGTGCCAGCAGCTCCGGACTAGCGGGAGGGGAGACCCAGTACTTC